The 16 T cell receptor beta chains in this list originate from one sample, sequenced in a study of monozygotic twins with inflammatory bowel disease. TCRdb processed the 5' RACE reads again and assigns one entry to each CDR3 protein, with no DNA. There are about 160,000 distinct CDR3 sequences in the sample, with roughly 2.6% held by the top ten. Sequencing was done on a sample of blood. Every receptor here comes from a human donor with ulcerative colitis or Crohn's disease, or a healthy co-twin of an affected twin (not recorded which).

The rearrangement links TRBV5-4 to TRBJ2-3. This CDR3 spans 13 amino acids. The germline V gene has CDR1 SGHNT and CDR2 YYREEE (reference sequence). The CDR3 loop reads CASSLDQPDTQYF.

V and J are TRBV7-9 and TRBJ2-1; TCRdb picks TRBD1, but there is no DNA to check that call. CDR3 length: 17 residues. Germline values: CDR1 SEHNR, CDR2 FQNEAQ (reference sequence). This CDR3 is CASSLELSGGAYNEQFF.

The chain uses TRBV11-2 and TRBJ2-1; TCRdb's D call, TRBD1, is unchecked because there is no DNA. This CDR3 comprises 14 residues. Germline values: CDR1 SGHAT, CDR2 FQNNGV. The CDR3 sequence: CASSSNSGQNEQFF.

CDR3 amino acids: CATSDATSGSYNEQFF. The rearrangement joins TRBV24-1 to TRBJ2-1; the D call of TRBD2 rests on TCRdb alone, since no DNA is present to check it. The CDR3 has 16 amino acids. Per the germline V gene, CDR1 is KGHDR and CDR2 is SFDVKD.

The chain is built from TRBV28 and TRBJ1-5; no DNA is available, so the TRBD1 call from TCRdb remains unchecked. This CDR3 has 14 residues. The germline V gene encodes CDR1 MDHEN and CDR2 SYDVKM. This chain's CDR3 is CASSAGGGNQPQHF.

This chain connects TRBV7-2 to TRBJ2-2; TCRdb lists TRBD2, though no DNA is available to test this call. This CDR3 is 14 amino acids long. Germline CDR1 SGHTA, CDR2 FQGNSA. Here the CDR3 reads CASSKGWATGELFF.

The gene calls are TRBV20-1 and TRBJ1-1. Germline loops: CDR1 DFQATT, CDR2 SNEGSKA (reference sequence). The CDR3 sequence is 13 residues long. CDR3 in amino acids: CSARAQPNTEAFF.

The chain has TRBV5-5 and TRBJ1-1; TCRdb proposes TRBD1, but this gene call is untestable without DNA. Germline assignment: CDR1 SGHKS and CDR2 YYEKEE (reference sequence). The CDR3 is 17 residues long. CDR3 residues: CASSLGGRRLMNTEAFF.

The chain employs TRBV12-3 or TRBV12-4 and TRBJ1-5; with no DNA, the TCRdb D assignment of TRBD1 cannot be verified. The CDR3 extends over 15 amino acids. CDR3 protein: CASSPDRVLNQPQHF.

The V gene is TRBV7-9, the J gene TRBJ1-3; TCRdb outputs TRBD1, but without DNA this stays unchecked. Per germline, CDR1 SEHNR and CDR2 FQNEAQ (reference sequence). The CDR3 has 15 amino acids. The CDR3 sequence is CASSGTPGLRNTIYF.

The chain joins TRBV20-1 to TRBJ2-7; TCRdb calls TRBD2, which cannot be checked without DNA. This CDR3 contains 13 residues. From germline, CDR1 is DFQATT and CDR2 SNEGSKA (reference sequence). CDR3: CSAGGLAHYEQYF.

J is TRBJ1-1 and V is TRBV6-6; the D call from TCRdb, TRBD1, cannot be confirmed without DNA. From germline, CDR1 is MNHNY and CDR2 SVGAGI (reference sequence). This CDR3 region has 13 residues. The CDR3 sequence: CASTSGRTTEAFF.

The chain is built from TRBV11-2 and TRBJ2-2. The CDR3 is 14 residues long. The germline V gene has CDR1 SGHAT and CDR2 FQNNGV. CDR3 sequence: CASSLWVNTGELFF.

The chain has TRBV18 and TRBJ2-4; without DNA, the TCRdb call of TRBD1 cannot be checked. The length of the CDR3 is 15 residues. Germline lookup yields CDR1 KGHSH and CDR2 LQKENI. The CDR3 loop reads CASSPYMQGGNIQYF.

The chain recombines TRBV12-3 or TRBV12-4 with TRBJ2-5; TCRdb lists TRBD1, though no DNA is available to test this call. The CDR3 is made up of 15 amino acids. CDR3 protein: CASSGGGQGLETQYF.

The V and J genes are TRBV9 and TRBJ2-7; without DNA, the TCRdb call of TRBD1 cannot be checked. The CDR3 has 13 residues. The germline gives CDR1 SGDLS, CDR2 YYNGEE. The CDR3 spells CASSVGVSYEQYF.